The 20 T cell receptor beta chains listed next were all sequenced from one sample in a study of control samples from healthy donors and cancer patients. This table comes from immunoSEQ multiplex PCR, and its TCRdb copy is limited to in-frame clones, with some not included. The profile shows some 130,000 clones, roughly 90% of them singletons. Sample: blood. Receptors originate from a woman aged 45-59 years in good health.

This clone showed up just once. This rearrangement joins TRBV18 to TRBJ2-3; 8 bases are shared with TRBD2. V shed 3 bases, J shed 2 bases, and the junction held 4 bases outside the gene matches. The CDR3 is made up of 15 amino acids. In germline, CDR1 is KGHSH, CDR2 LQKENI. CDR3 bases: TGTGCCAGCTCACCCCGGGGGGGCGACACAGATACGCAGTATTTT. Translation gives CASSPRGGDTDTQYF.

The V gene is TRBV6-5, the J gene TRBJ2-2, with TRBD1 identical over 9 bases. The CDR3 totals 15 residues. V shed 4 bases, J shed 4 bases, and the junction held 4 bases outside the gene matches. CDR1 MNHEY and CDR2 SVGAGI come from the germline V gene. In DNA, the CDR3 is TGTGCCAGCAGTTTGAAGGACAGGGGCACCGGGGAGCTGTTTTTT. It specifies CASSLKDRGTGELFF.

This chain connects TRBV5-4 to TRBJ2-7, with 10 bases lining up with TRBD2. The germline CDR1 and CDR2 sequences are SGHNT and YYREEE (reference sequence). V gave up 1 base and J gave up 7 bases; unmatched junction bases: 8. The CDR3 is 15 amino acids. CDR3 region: CASSLSSGSWDEQYF. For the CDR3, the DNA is TGTGCCAGCAGCTTGTCTAGCGGGAGCTGGGATGAGCAGTACTTC.

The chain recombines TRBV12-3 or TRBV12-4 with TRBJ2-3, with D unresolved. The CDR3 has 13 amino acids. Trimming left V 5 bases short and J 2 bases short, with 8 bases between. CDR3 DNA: TGTGCCAGCAGTCCGGCGGACACAGATACGCAGTATTTT. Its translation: CASSPADTDTQYF.

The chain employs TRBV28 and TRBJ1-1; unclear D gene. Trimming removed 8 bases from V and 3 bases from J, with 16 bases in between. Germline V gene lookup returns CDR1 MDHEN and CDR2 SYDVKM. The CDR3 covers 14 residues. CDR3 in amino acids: CASHFVSTDTEAFF. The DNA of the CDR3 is TGTGCCAGCCATTTTGTGAGTACCGACACTGAAGCTTTCTTT.

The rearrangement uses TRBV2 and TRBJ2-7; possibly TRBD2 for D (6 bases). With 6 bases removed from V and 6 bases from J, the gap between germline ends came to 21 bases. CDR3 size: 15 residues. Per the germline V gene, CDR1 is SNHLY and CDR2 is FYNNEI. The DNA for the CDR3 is TGTGCCAGCAGGGACTCCGGGACTCCCGGGAGCGAGCAGTACTTC. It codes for CASRDSGTPGSEQYF.

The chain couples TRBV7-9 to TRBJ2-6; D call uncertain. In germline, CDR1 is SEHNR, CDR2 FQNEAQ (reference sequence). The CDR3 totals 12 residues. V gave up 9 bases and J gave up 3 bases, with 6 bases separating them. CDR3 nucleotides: TGTGCCAGTGGAGTTGGGGCCAACGTCCTGACTTTC. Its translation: CASGVGANVLTF.

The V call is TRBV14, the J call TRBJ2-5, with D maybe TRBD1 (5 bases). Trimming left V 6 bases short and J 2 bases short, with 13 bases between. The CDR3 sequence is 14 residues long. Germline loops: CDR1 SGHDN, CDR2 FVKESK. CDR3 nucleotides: TGTGCCAGCAGTCGAGCAGGGATTCAAGAGACCCAGTACTTC. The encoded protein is CASSRAGIQETQYF.

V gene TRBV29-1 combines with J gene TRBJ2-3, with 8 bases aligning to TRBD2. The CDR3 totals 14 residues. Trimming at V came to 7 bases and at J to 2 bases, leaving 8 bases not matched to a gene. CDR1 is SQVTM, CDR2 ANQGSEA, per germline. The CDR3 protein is CSDTLAETTDTQYF. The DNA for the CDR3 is TGCAGCGATACACTAGCGGAAACCACAGATACGCAGTATTTT.

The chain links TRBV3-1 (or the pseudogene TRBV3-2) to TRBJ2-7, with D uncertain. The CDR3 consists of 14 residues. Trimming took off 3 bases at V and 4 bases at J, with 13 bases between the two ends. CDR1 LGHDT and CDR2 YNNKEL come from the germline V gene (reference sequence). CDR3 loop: CASSQSGPEYEQYF. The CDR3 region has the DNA TGTGCCAGCAGCCAGTCGGGCCCGGAATACGAGCAGTACTTC.

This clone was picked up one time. The CDR3 protein is CASRETGATNQPQHF. The CDR3 bases are TGTGCCAGCAGGGAGACAGGGGCCACCAATCAGCCCCAGCATTTT. V usage is TRBV11-2 and J usage is TRBJ1-5; 8 bases match TRBD1. The V gene's germline CDR1 is SGHAT and CDR2 FQNNGV. The CDR3 has 15 residues. J was trimmed by 3 bases and V by 6 bases; bases with no gene match: 7.

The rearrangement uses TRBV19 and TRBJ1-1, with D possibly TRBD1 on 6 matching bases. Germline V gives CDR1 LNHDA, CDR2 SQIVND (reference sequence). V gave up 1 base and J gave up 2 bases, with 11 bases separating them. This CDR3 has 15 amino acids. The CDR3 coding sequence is TGTGCCAGTAGTATAGTAGGGACATCTAACACTGAAGCTTTCTTT. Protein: CASSIVGTSNTEAFF.

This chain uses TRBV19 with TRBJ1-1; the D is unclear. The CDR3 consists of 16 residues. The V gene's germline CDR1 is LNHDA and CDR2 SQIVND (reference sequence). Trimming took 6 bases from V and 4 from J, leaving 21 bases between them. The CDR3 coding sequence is TGTGCCAGTAGCGAAGTTCTAGGTTATACGGGCACTGAAGCTTTCTTT. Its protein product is CASSEVLGYTGTEAFF.

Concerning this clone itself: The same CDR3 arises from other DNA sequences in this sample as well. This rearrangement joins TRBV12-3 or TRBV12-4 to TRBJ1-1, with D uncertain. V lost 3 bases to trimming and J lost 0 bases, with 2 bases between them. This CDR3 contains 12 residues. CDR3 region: CASSLVNTEAFF. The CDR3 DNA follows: TGTGCCAGCAGTTTGGTGAACACTGAAGCTTTCTTT.

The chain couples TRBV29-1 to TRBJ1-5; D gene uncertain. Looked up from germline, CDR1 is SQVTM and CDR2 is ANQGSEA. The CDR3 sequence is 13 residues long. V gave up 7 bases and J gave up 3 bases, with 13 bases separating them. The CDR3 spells CSAETGHNQPQHF. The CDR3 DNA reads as TGCAGCGCCGAGACCGGGCACAATCAGCCCCAGCATTTT.

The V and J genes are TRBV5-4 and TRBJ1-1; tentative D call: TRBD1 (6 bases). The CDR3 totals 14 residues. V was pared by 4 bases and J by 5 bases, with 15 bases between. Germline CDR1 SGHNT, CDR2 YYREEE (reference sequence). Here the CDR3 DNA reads TGTGCCAGCAGCGCCTTGGGGGGGCAGACTGAAGCTTTCTTT. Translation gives CASSALGGQTEAFF.

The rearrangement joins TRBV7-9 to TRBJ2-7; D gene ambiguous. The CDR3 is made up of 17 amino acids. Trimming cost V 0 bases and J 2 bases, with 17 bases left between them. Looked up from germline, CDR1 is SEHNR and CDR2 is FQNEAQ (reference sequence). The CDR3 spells CASSLARGRLYPYEQYF. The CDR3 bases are TGTGCCAGCAGCTTAGCGCGAGGCAGACTGTATCCCTACGAGCAGTACTTC.

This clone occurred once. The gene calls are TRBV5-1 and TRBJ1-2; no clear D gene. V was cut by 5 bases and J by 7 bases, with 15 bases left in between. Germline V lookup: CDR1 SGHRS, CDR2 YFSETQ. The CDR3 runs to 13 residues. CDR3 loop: CASSQRPGGGYTF. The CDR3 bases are TGCGCCAGCAGTCAACGACCGGGCGGTGGCTACACCTTC.

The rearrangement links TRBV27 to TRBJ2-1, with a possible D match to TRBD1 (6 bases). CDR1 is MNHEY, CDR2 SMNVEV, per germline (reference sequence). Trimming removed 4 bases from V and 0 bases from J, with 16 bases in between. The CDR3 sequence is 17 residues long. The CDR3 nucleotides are TGTGCCAGCAGTTCAAAAGGACAGCCGAGCTCCTACAATGAGCAGTTCTTC. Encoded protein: CASSSKGQPSSYNEQFF.

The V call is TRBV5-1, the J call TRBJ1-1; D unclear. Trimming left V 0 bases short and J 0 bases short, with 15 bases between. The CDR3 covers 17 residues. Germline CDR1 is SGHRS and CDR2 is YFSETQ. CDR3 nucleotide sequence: TGCGCCAGCAGCTTGGTCCCAATCGGAGGCATGAACACTGAAGCTTTCTTT. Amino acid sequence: CASSLVPIGGMNTEAFF.